These 21 T cell receptor beta chains came from one sample sequenced in a study of blood T cell repertoires in COVID-19. Using immunoSEQ multiplex PCR, the repertoire was profiled, and TCRdb retains in-frame clones only, with some absent. The table records 85,000 to 90,000 clones, 89% of them present only once. The sample consisted of peripheral blood. All receptors derive from an elderly woman with active COVID-19.

To note about this clone: The junction does not match germline at one end; this may be a read error. V usage is TRBV7-7 and J usage is TRBJ2-2; tentative D call: TRBD1 (5 bases). CDR3 length equals 14 residues. Germline V gene lookup returns CDR1 SSHAT and CDR2 FNYEAQ (reference sequence). CDR3 bases: TGTGCTAGCAGCTTAGACAGGAACACCGGGGAGCTGTTTTTT. It specifies CASSLDRNTGELFF.

The chain employs TRBV2 and TRBJ1-2, with D unresolved. Trimming removed 11 bases from V and 1 base from J, with 14 bases in between. The CDR3 contains 13 residues. Germline-derived CDR1 and CDR2 are SNHLY and FYNNEI. CDR3 sequence (DNA): TGTGCCTCCAGGAAGGAAATTAACTATGGCTACACCTTC. Its protein is CASRKEINYGYTF.

This rearrangement joins TRBV29-1 to TRBJ2-7; TRBD1 agrees at 8 bases. Per germline, CDR1 SQVTM and CDR2 ANQGSEA. The V gene end was trimmed by 6 bases and the J gene end by 2 bases; junction bases not matched to a gene: 6. The CDR3 totals 13 residues. The CDR3 is CSVRTGRTYEQYF. The DNA of the CDR3 is TGCAGCGTCCGGACAGGGAGGACCTACGAGCAGTACTTC.

The rearrangement uses TRBV7-9 and TRBJ2-7, with D tentatively TRBD2 (5 bases). The CDR3 is 13 residues long. Germline lookup yields CDR1 SEHNR and CDR2 FQNEAQ (reference sequence). Trimming took off 5 bases at V and 3 bases at J, with 11 bases between the two ends. The CDR3 reads CASSRGLNYEQYF. The CDR3, as DNA: TGTGCCAGCAGCCGTGGACTGAACTACGAGCAGTACTTC.

This sequence joins TRBV5-4 and TRBJ1-2; TRBD1 matches at 7 bases. V dropped 4 bases and J dropped 5; count of bases not matched to a gene: 17. The CDR3 length is 17 residues. Germline V gene data show CDR1 as SGHNT and CDR2 as YYREEE (reference sequence). The CDR3 loop reads CASSPLNRGRTKYGYTF. The DNA for the CDR3 is TGTGCCAGCAGCCCGCTAAACAGGGGCCGAACGAAGTATGGCTACACCTTC.

The chain links TRBV7-9 to TRBJ2-3; D may be TRBD1 (7 bases). The V gene lost 0 bases and the J gene lost 0 bases, with 13 bases spanning the gap. This CDR3 has 17 amino acids. CDR1 is SEHNR and CDR2 is FQNEAQ in the germline V gene (reference sequence). The CDR3 nucleotides are TGTGCCAGCAGCTTAGCCTTCAGGGGGGAAAGCACAGATACGCAGTATTTT. Amino acids: CASSLAFRGESTDTQYF.

V and J are TRBV4-3 and TRBJ2-7, with 9 bases aligning to TRBD2. The germline V gene has CDR1 LGHNA and CDR2 YSLEER. CDR3 length: 17 residues. J lost 6 bases, V lost 0 bases, and 12 bases had no gene match. CDR3 region: CASSQELVIAGVGEQYF. DNA of the CDR3: TGCGCCAGCAGCCAAGAGCTGGTGATAGCGGGAGTTGGCGAGCAGTACTTC.

This chain connects TRBV3-1 (or the pseudogene TRBV3-2) to TRBJ1-4; D is perhaps TRBD1 (5 bases). The CDR3 length is 16 residues. V gave up 2 bases and J gave up 5 bases, with 15 bases separating them. Germline CDR1 is LGHDT and CDR2 is YNNKEL (reference sequence). The CDR3 coding sequence is TGTGCCAGCAGCCAAAACGGGAGGGGTACCAATGAAAAACTGTTTTTT. Protein product: CASSQNGRGTNEKLFF.

J is TRBJ2-1 and V is TRBV6-5, with 10 bases identical to TRBD2. Germline V gene sequence: CDR1 MNHEY, CDR2 SVGAGI. V lost 9 bases, J lost 5 bases, and 10 bases stayed unmatched. This CDR3 comprises 15 residues. The CDR3 bases are TGTGCCAGTCGATCAGCGGGAGGGTCGCACAATGAGCAGTTCTTC. Its translation is CASRSAGGSHNEQFF.

The V and J genes are TRBV11-2 and TRBJ2-7; TRBD1 is a possible D gene (6 bases). The CDR3 loop spans 15 amino acids. CDR1 is SGHAT and CDR2 is FQNNGV in the germline V gene. The V and J ends lost 6 bases and 7 bases respectively, with 22 bases between them. The CDR3 spells CASRLAGTPHTEQYF. CDR3 sequence (DNA): TGTGCCAGCAGGTTGGCCGGGACACCCCACACGGAGCAGTACTTC.

This chain joins TRBV6-6 and TRBJ1-1; perhaps TRBD1 as D (6 bases). Trimming shortened V by 2 bases and J by 0 bases, and 10 bases separated the two germline ends. The CDR3 contains 15 residues. Germline V gene data show CDR1 as MNHNY and CDR2 as SVGAGI (reference sequence). The CDR3 region has the DNA TGTGCCAGCAGTTACGGGGGCCACATGAACACTGAAGCTTTCTTT. Its protein is CASSYGGHMNTEAFF.

The CDR3 DNA follows: TGTGCCAGCAGCCAACCGACCGGGGACAGGGTATACGAGCAGTACTTC. Translating gives CASSQPTGDRVYEQYF. The chain employs TRBV4-2 and TRBJ2-7; 9 nucleotides match TRBD1. After removal of 2 bases from V and 4 bases from J, the junction contained 9 bases not matched to a gene. The CDR3 contains 16 residues. Germline V CDR1 and CDR2: LGHNA, YNFKEQ.

This rearrangement joins TRBV4-3 to TRBJ2-1; a weak D match, TRBD2 (8 bases). Trimming removed 0 bases from V and 1 base from J, with 19 bases in between. The CDR3 length is 19 residues. Germline V gene data show CDR1 as LGHNA and CDR2 as YSLEER. The CDR3 nucleotides are TGCGCCAGCAGCCAAGATCCAGCGGGAGTCAGGGGGTCCTACAATGAGCAGTTCTTC. Translated, it gives CASSQDPAGVRGSYNEQFF.

The rearrangement links TRBV7-8 to TRBJ1-2, with 7 bases aligning to TRBD1. V shed 1 base and J 4 bases; nucleotides not matched to a gene: 3. The CDR3 runs to 14 residues. Germline V gene lookup returns CDR1 SGHVS and CDR2 FQNEAQ. CDR3 nucleotides: TGTGCCAGCAGCTTAGGACGACAGGGCTATGGCTACACCTTC. Amino acids: CASSLGRQGYGYTF.

This sequence joins TRBV18 and TRBJ1-2; a possible D gene is TRBD1 (6 bases). Trimming pared 5 bases from V and 0 bases from J, leaving 16 bases between. There are 16 residues in the CDR3. CDR1 and CDR2 from the germline V gene are KGHSH and LQKENI. For the CDR3, the DNA is TGTGCCAGCTCAAATGGACAGTTCAGGACTAACTATGGCTACACCTTC. Protein product: CASSNGQFRTNYGYTF.

The V and J genes are TRBV21-1 and TRBJ2-2; TRBD1 is the table's D call, not checked against the DNA. TRBV21-1 is annotated as a pseudogene. CDR3 length: 15 amino acids. CDR3 sequence (DNA): TGTGCCAGCAGCAAAAGGACAGGGAACACCGGGGAGCTGTTTTTT. It encodes CASSKRTGNTGELFF.

V and J are TRBV4-3 and TRBJ2-3; TRBD2 aligns across 13 bases. This CDR3 comprises 20 residues. Germline V CDR1 and CDR2: LGHNA, YSLEER. V lost 0 bases, J lost 1 base, and 10 bases stayed unmatched. In DNA, the CDR3 is TGCGCCAGCAGCCAAGATCTCGGACTAGCGGGAGTTGGGGGCACAGATACGCAGTATTTT. It translates to CASSQDLGLAGVGGTDTQYF.

This rearrangement joins TRBV6-2 or TRBV6-3 to TRBJ2-1; D might be TRBD2 (5 bases). The CDR3 loop spans 14 amino acids. The ends were cut back, 5 bases at V and 7 bases at J, with 15 bases in the middle. CDR1 and CDR2 (germline): MNHEY, SVGEGT. The CDR3 sequence: CASSPGRAWNEQFF. CDR3 sequence (DNA): TGTGCCAGCAGTCCCGGGCGGGCTTGGAATGAGCAGTTCTTC.

The chain joins TRBV5-1 to TRBJ2-1, with D perhaps matching TRBD2 (5 bases). This CDR3 is 15 amino acids long. CDR1 SGHRS and CDR2 YFSETQ come from the germline V gene. The V and J ends lost 0 bases and 7 bases respectively, with 14 bases between them. The CDR3 region is CASSLALAGLNEQFF. In DNA, the CDR3 is TGCGCCAGCAGCTTGGCCTTGGCGGGCCTTAATGAGCAGTTCTTC.

The J gene is TRBJ2-5, the V gene TRBV5-1, with 7 bases fitting TRBD2. Germline V CDR1 and CDR2: SGHRS, YFSETQ. The J segment lost 4 bases and the V segment lost 3 bases, leaving 6 bases of the junction unmatched. The CDR3 has 14 amino acids. The CDR3 DNA reads as TGCGCCAGCAGCTCGCGGGACTATCTAGAGACCCAGTACTTC. Protein product: CASSSRDYLETQYF.

The chain couples TRBV6-2 or TRBV6-3 to TRBJ2-7; TRBD2 might be the D (5 bases). The germline V and J ends were trimmed by 4 bases and 4 bases, with 20 bases remaining between them. CDR3 size: 16 residues. Germline lookup yields CDR1 MNHEY and CDR2 SVGEGT. CDR3 coding DNA: TGTGCCAGCAGTTTATATCCGGGGAACAGTTGGTACGAGCAGTACTTC. The encoded protein is CASSLYPGNSWYEQYF.